This T cell receptor beta chain was recovered during a study of beta chain features in type 1 diabetes (dated by TCRdb to 2017 to 2018). Turning to the overall study: Mean age, gender distribution, total cell number and subset yield were not different between patients and healthy donors. A total of roughly 100 million sorted cells were examined across all samples, and the number of cells per subset was strongly correlated with RNA yield. The study compared TCRB repertoires of sorted circulating CD4+ T cell subsets between recently diagnosed type 1 diabetes patients and matched healthy donors. Naive and central memory subsets were obtained from all 30 or so donors, but regulatory and stem cell-like memory subsets were isolated from only 8 patients and roughly 8 healthy donors.

The entire amount of isolated RNA was reverse transcribed using the High Capacity cDNA Reverse Transcription Kit, so the sequenced TCRB transcripts were expressed ones. Deep immunoSEQ sequencing was performed on naive, central memory and regulatory T cell samples, with an average of around 3.4 million total reads per sample. Sorted cells were lysed in RLT buffer and RNA was extracted with DNase-treated RNeasy Micro or Mini kits, depending on cell number. To prevent cross-contamination, each cell subset was processed individually, whereas patient and healthy donor samples were processed jointly. The immunoSEQ multiplex PCR was used to amplify TCRB sequences from cDNA, generating 87-bp fragments that spanned the CDR3 region. The amplicons were sequenced using the Illumina HiSeq platform. The authors processed their data as follows. PCR bias was computationally corrected using synthetic template baselines, reads within Hamming distance 2 were collapsed, and singletons that could not be merged were discarded. Reads were aligned to IMGT to assign V, D and J genes, CDR3 length, and insertions or deletions at six rearrangement sites. Within each subset, clonotype counts were normalized to sorted cell number, after which true diversity and Gini coefficients were computed with the tcR R package. The overlap coefficient, calculated on TCRB nucleotide sequences, was used to measure repertoire sharing. As a proxy for the pre-selection repertoire, out-of-frame TCRB sequences from naive cells were analyzed. What TCRdb holds here is the immuneACCESS table cut down to in-frame rearrangements. Part of the clones is not present; checked against another copy, under half of the missing clones reflect an unresolved V gene, and the others are unexplained. The D gene and trimming were derived from the DNA, and the V and J assignments and clone size from that table. The sample has some 900,000 clones on record, roughly a sixth of them singletons. Clones ranked in the top ten supply 0.02% to 0.025% of the sample.

From each donor, a single peripheral blood sample of 100 to 150 mL on average was drawn into heparinised tubes. Naive, central memory, regulatory and stem cell-like memory CD4+ T cells were sorted on a BD FACSAria II using a panel including CD45RO, CCR7, CD25, CD127, CD95 and CD27. A purity above 98% was achieved for all sorted populations. Right away, PBMCs were isolated by Lymphoprep density gradient centrifugation and were stained directly, with no culture step. To minimize batch effects, samples were stained and sorted in pairs, one healthy donor with one patient per experiment. Study-level results and caveats: In all four CD4+ subsets, TCRB CDR3 length was moderately but significantly shorter in type 1 diabetes patients. Shorter templates might be favored by PCR, yet because patient and control samples were amplified and corrected together, any such skew would affect both groups equally. Because cDNA was sequenced instead of genomic DNA, activated cells with high expression could be over-represented, although the groups did not differ in activation or CD3 levels. Only small numbers of individuals were included in the HLA sub-analyses, which left unresolved whether HLA type had any influence on TCRB rearrangement. The naive, central memory and regulatory TCRB repertoires appeared to resemble one another more closely among patients than among healthy donors. At VDJ recombination sites, type 1 diabetes patients had fewer insertions and more deleted nucleotides, which implies abnormalities in thymic rearrangement.

This clone was recorded a few times. Its target antigen remains unknown. The input lacks base qualities; no much larger clone sits a single base away. At the junction V is shortened by 5 bases and J by 6 bases, with 10 bases in between. From a lookup of the germline V gene (reference sequence), CDR1 and CDR2 are SEHNR and FQNEAQ. The CDR3 holds 13 amino acids from the cysteine to the phenylalanine. Only the CDR3 portion is preserved as DNA: 39 bases, with reading frame beginning at the first base. Recombination joined TRBV7-9 with TRBJ2-2, with an unclear D gene assignment. The sample comprised naive CD4+ T cells from blood. The cell subset or site tag for this specimen amounts to: true naive CD4+ T cells. This clonotype originated in a young woman in good health. The sequence in DNA is TGTGCCAGCAGCCGGGCCAAAGCCGGGGAGCTGTTTTTT. It translates as CASSRAKAGELFF.